This TCR beta chain was retrieved from a study of blood T cell repertoires in COVID-19. Study at large: The United States, Italy and Spain were the sources of the acute and convalescent COVID-19 samples. T cells, B-cell-depleted T cells, or PBMCs supplied cDNA or gDNA.

The Seattle patients joined while their infection was active and were tracked longitudinally afterward. Original processing notes: Scientists estimated how many nucleated cells there were by amplifying reference gene primers. Sequenced by immunoSEQ multiplex PCR; TCRdb stores in-frame clones only, minus some. The V and J calls and clone size were taken over from that table, and D and trimming were inferred from the DNA. The sample lists 220,000 or so clones, 86% occurring once. CDR1 and CDR2 from the germline V gene are ENHRY and SYGVKD. The CDR3 is 14 amino acids. Losses at the gene ends were 9 bases for V and 4 bases for J; bases not matched to a gene: 11.

Sequencing used peripheral blood. The sequence came from a woman aged 45-60 years with COVID-19, enrolled during active disease. V usage is TRBV10-3 and J usage is TRBJ1-1, with 7 bases aligning to TRBD1. The CDR3 bases are TGTGCCATTCGAAGACAGGGTCAAGGCACTGAAGCTTTCTTT. Translated: CAIRRQGQGTEAFF.